A single sample gave rise to the 22 T cell receptor beta chains below, sequenced in a study of neurological immune-mediated disorders. TCRdb reanalysed the 5' RACE reads using MiXCR and keeps one entry per CDR3 protein. In the table there are 20,000 to 30,000 distinct CDR3 sequences, approximately 13% of which are singletons. Sequenced sample: PBMCs. Every receptor here comes from a woman aged 55-70 years with HTLV-1-associated myelopathy (HAM/TSP).

The chain joins TRBV20-1 to TRBJ1-1, with TRBD1 as a possible D gene (6 bases). V dropped 0 bases and J dropped 4 bases, with 21 bases sitting between them. CDR1 is DFQATT and CDR2 is SNEGSKA in the germline V gene (reference sequence). This CDR3 spans 17 amino acids. CDR3 sequence: CSARDREGSRGRTEAFF. CDR3 nucleotides: TGCAGTGCTAGAGACCGGGAAGGCAGCCGGGGGCGCACTGAAGCTTTCTTT.

There are many counts of this clonotype. V usage is TRBV29-1 and J usage is TRBJ1-1, with TRBD1 matching 8 bases. V gave up 4 bases and J gave up 0 bases; unmatched junction bases: 4. Germline CDR1 is SQVTM and CDR2 is ANQGSEA. This CDR3 is 14 amino acids long. The CDR3 loop reads CSVGGQVMNTEAFF. CDR3 nucleotides: TGCAGCGTTGGGGGACAGGTAATGAACACTGAAGCTTTCTTT. Using reference TRBV29-1 and TRBJ1-1 for the parts outside the CDR3, the full variable domain is SAVISQKPSRDICQRGTSLTIQCQVDSQVTMMFWYRQQPGQSLTLIATANQGSEATYESGFVIDKFPISRPNLTFSTLTVSNMSPEDSSIYLCSVGGQVMNTEAFFGQGTRLTVV.

This clonotype was counted many times. The chain has TRBV6-2 or TRBV6-3 and TRBJ2-3; D is ambiguous. CDR3 length: 14 amino acids. Per germline, CDR1 MNHEY and CDR2 SVGEGT. Trimming stripped 5 bases from V and 3 bases from J, with 12 bases between. The CDR3 sequence is CASSTIRATDTQYF. The CDR3 nucleotides are TGTGCCAGCAGTACCATTCGGGCGACAGATACGCAGTATTTT.

This clonotype was seen ten or more times. V usage is TRBV5-1 and J usage is TRBJ2-7, with 13 bases that match TRBD2. Germline CDR1 reads SGHRS; CDR2 reads YFSETQ. J lost 7 bases, V lost 1 base, and 8 bases had no gene match. CDR3 length: 16 amino acids. CDR3 sequence (DNA): TGCGCCAGCAGCTTGTTGGACGGGACTAGCGGGGTGGAGCAGTACTTC. Translation gives CASSLLDGTSGVEQYF.

V is TRBV5-1 and J is TRBJ1-6; D not certain. Germline V gene lookup returns CDR1 SGHRS and CDR2 YFSETQ. This CDR3 has 14 amino acids. DNA for the CDR3: TGCGCTAGCGAAGCCGGGATATGGTCTTCACCCCTCCACTTT. Encoded protein: CASEAGIWSSPLHF.

A remark on this clonotype: As the CDR3 is not closed by the conserved phenylalanine or tryptophan, this likely results from a read error. It is unclear where the CDR3 begins or ends on the DNA, so no DNA is shown, and the CDR3 is as TCRdb lists it. V usage is TRBV20-1 and J usage is TRBJ1-5. Germline V gene lookup returns CDR1 DFQATT and CDR2 SNEGSKA (reference sequence). The CDR3 adds up to 12 amino acids, both ends counted. This chain's CDR3 is CSARRGNQPQDV.

The chain joins TRBV5-1 to TRBJ1-1, with 8 positions matching TRBD1. Germline V gene sequence: CDR1 SGHRS, CDR2 YFSETQ. The CDR3 extends over 15 amino acids. The V and J ends lost 4 bases and 3 bases, in that order; junction bases with no gene match: 8. The CDR3 sequence: CASSRVPGQDTEAFF. CDR3 sequence (DNA): TGCGCCAGCAGCCGAGTTCCGGGACAGGACACTGAAGCTTTCTTT.

The J gene is TRBJ1-1, the V gene TRBV5-4; 9 bases are shared with TRBD1. Germline CDR1 reads SGHNT; CDR2 reads YYREEE (reference sequence). The CDR3 length is 14 residues. V gave up 4 bases and J gave up 6 bases; unmatched junction bases: 7. CDR3: CASSPRTGVPEAFF. CDR3 DNA sequence: TGTGCCAGCAGCCCCAGGACAGGGGTACCTGAAGCTTTCTTT.

This clonotype has only a few counts. The rearrangement joins TRBV30 to TRBJ2-5, with 11 nucleotides matching TRBD2. The CDR3 covers 14 residues. CDR1 is GTSNPN and CDR2 is SVGIG in the germline V gene (reference sequence). J lost 4 bases, V lost 2 bases, and 3 bases had no gene match. Written as DNA, the CDR3 is TGTGCCTGGAGTCCAGGACTAGCGGGAGAGACCCAGTACTTC. Its translation is CAWSPGLAGETQYF.

V usage is TRBV19 and J usage is TRBJ2-5; 11 bases are shared with TRBD2. CDR1 and CDR2 (germline): LNHDA, SQIVND (reference sequence). The CDR3 runs to 16 residues. V trimming: 6 bases; J trimming: 4 bases; junction bases outside the gene matches: 10. For the CDR3, the DNA is TGTGCCAGTAGACCAACCGGGACTAGCGGACTAGAGACCCAGTACTTC. Its protein is CASRPTGTSGLETQYF.

This clonotype was observed many times. The chain uses TRBV7-9 and TRBJ2-5, with 9 bases matching TRBD2. Trimming took 2 bases from V and 2 from J; bases not matched to a gene: 3. The CDR3 loop spans 15 amino acids. CDR1 SEHNR and CDR2 FQNEAQ come from the germline V gene (reference sequence). The CDR3 is CASSLLAGPQETQYF. The CDR3, as DNA: TGTGCCAGCAGCTTACTAGCGGGACCGCAAGAGACCCAGTACTTC.

The J gene is TRBJ1-1, the V gene TRBV5-1; no definite D call. In germline, CDR1 is SGHRS, CDR2 YFSETQ. The germline V and J ends were trimmed by 6 bases and 0 bases, with 9 bases remaining between them. There are 13 residues in the CDR3. This chain's CDR3 is CASTPWVNTEAFF. CDR3 nucleotides: TGCGCCAGCACTCCTTGGGTGAACACTGAAGCTTTCTTT.

In this sample, this clonotype turned up many times. J is TRBJ1-1 and V is TRBV20-1, with 8 bases that match TRBD1. Per germline, CDR1 DFQATT and CDR2 SNEGSKA (reference sequence). The CDR3 extends over 14 amino acids. The J segment lost 4 bases and the V segment lost 6 bases, leaving 10 bases of the junction unmatched. CDR3: CSAKKGQATTEAFF. The CDR3 DNA sequence: TGCAGTGCGAAGAAGGGACAGGCGACCACTGAAGCTTTCTTT.

This clonotype was recorded many times. V usage is TRBV5-1 and J usage is TRBJ1-1; TRBD1 might be the D (5 bases). V was cut by 0 bases and J by 8 bases, with 8 bases left in between. This CDR3 has 12 amino acids. Germline CDR1 reads SGHRS; CDR2 reads YFSETQ. CDR3 amino acids: CASSLEGSEAFF. CDR3 DNA: TGCGCCAGCAGCTTGGAGGGGTCGGAAGCTTTCTTT.

This clonotype has a count of ten or more. V gene TRBV2 combines with J gene TRBJ1-5; D gene unclear. V was clipped by 8 bases and J by 7 bases, with 12 bases between them. CDR1 is SNHLY, CDR2 FYNNEI, per germline. This CDR3 has 12 amino acids. The CDR3 loop is CASGGAGQPQHF. The CDR3 coding sequence is TGTGCCAGCGGTGGTGCTGGCCAGCCCCAGCATTTT.

This clonotype was counted ten times or more. V is TRBV12-3 or TRBV12-4 and J is TRBJ2-5; 9 bases match TRBD2. The CDR3 has 14 amino acids. The J segment lost 4 bases and the V segment lost 2 bases, leaving 2 bases of the junction unmatched. CDR3 region: CASSLRREGETQYF. The CDR3 bases are TGTGCCAGCAGTTTAAGGCGGGAGGGAGAGACCCAGTACTTC.

This clonotype was counted ten times or more. This chain connects TRBV5-1 to TRBJ2-7; D is unclear. Between the trimmed V and J ends, which lost 0 bases and 3 bases, there was a span of 7 bases. The germline gives CDR1 SGHRS, CDR2 YFSETQ. The CDR3 runs 13 residues. The CDR3 reads CASSLATGYEQYF. CDR3 DNA: TGCGCCAGCAGCTTGGCCACCGGCTACGAGCAGTACTTC.

This clonotype was counted ten times or more. The chain links TRBV29-1 to TRBJ1-2; D unresolved. The CDR3 consists of 11 residues. V was shortened by 3 bases and J by 4 bases, with 6 bases between the two germline ends. Germline CDR1 is SQVTM and CDR2 is ANQGSEA. This CDR3 reads CSVDPLYGYTF. In DNA, the CDR3 is TGCAGCGTTGACCCCCTCTATGGCTACACCTTC.

This clonotype was detected many times. The chain is built from TRBV5-1 and TRBJ2-3, with no clear D. Germline values: CDR1 SGHRS, CDR2 YFSETQ. The V and J ends lost 3 bases and 0 bases respectively, with 11 bases between them. This CDR3 spans 15 amino acids. The CDR3 protein is CASSSLRPSTDTQYF. DNA for the CDR3: TGCGCCAGCAGCTCCCTGCGGCCTAGCACAGATACGCAGTATTTT. Supplemented by reference TRBV5-1 and TRBJ2-3, the full variable domain reads KAGVTQTPRYLIKTRGQQVTLSCSPISGHRSVSWYQQTPGQGLQFLFEYFSETQRNKGNFPGRFSGRQFSNSRSEMNVSTLELGDSALYLCASSSLRPSTDTQYFGPGTRLTVL.

At least ten counts were recorded for this clonotype. The genes are TRBV3-1 and TRBJ2-3, with D tentatively TRBD2 (5 bases). Trimming left V 1 base short and J 6 bases short, with 8 bases between. Germline V CDR1 and CDR2: LGHDT, YNNKEL (reference sequence). This CDR3 has 13 residues. The CDR3 here is CASSQGLSDTQYF. The CDR3 DNA follows: TGTGCCAGCAGCCAAGGACTAAGCGATACGCAGTATTTT.

This clonotype was seen at least ten times. The chain uses TRBV12-5 and TRBJ1-1; D gene unclear. The CDR3 has 13 amino acids. V gave up 5 bases and J gave up 0 bases, with 7 bases separating them. The germline gives CDR1 LGHNT, CDR2 FRNRAP. The chain's CDR3 is CASGPFMNTEAFF. CDR3 coding DNA: TGTGCTAGTGGTCCCTTTATGAACACTGAAGCTTTCTTT.

This clonotype has ten or more counts. The chain is built from TRBV14 and TRBJ2-1; D gene ambiguous. V was shortened by 4 bases and J by 4 bases, with 5 bases between the two germline ends. CDR1 and CDR2 (germline): SGHDN, FVKESK. CDR3 length: 12 amino acids. CDR3 in amino acids: CASSPQYNEQFF. The CDR3, as DNA: TGTGCCAGCAGCCCGCAGTACAATGAGCAGTTCTTC.